This entry describes one T cell receptor (beta chain). Its antigen is unknown. The sample is drawn from a study of monozygotic twins with inflammatory bowel disease. Germline V gene lookup returns CDR1 SGHTA and CDR2 FQGNSA. The CDR3 totals 14 residues. The total RNA came straight from whole blood, and T cells were not sorted beforehand. Whole-study findings and limits: Distinction of different T cell subtypes was not possible.

Each CDR3 protein gets one entry in TCRdb, which reprocessed the 5' RACE reads and gives no DNA. This repertoire includes fewer than 550,000 distinct CDR3 sequences. The TCR was taken from a human donor with ulcerative colitis or Crohn's disease, or a healthy co-twin of an affected twin (not recorded which). The genes are TRBV7-2 and TRBJ2-2; the D gene TCRdb calls, TRBD2, cannot be checked with no DNA. The sequenced material came from blood. CDR3 protein: CASSSTAAAGELFF.